This entry features one T cell receptor (beta chain) sequence. The study ran its PCR with 60 Vbeta and 13 Jbeta primers. The assay was immunoSEQ multiplex PCR, and TCRdb's table has in-frame clones only and misses some. Of roughly 190,000 clones listed, roughly four fifths are singletons. CDR3 length: 18 amino acids. The ends lost 3 bases at V and 4 bases at J; junction bases unmatched: 10. Germline V gene data show CDR1 as LNHDA and CDR2 as SQIVND (reference sequence). This specimen comes from a study of cytomegalovirus exposure and HLA in healthy donors. Study details: Researchers found that 81% of around 400 genotyped donors fell within the Caucasian-associated ancestry cluster.

What was sequenced was PBMCs. The V call is TRBV19, the J call TRBJ2-1, with TRBD1 matching 12 bases. The receptor comes from a man aged 35 to 55 in good health and CMV-seropositive. The DNA of the CDR3 is TGTGCCAGTAGTATCCGCCTTGGGACAGGGGGCAGGTACAATGAGCAGTTCTTC. Translation gives CASSIRLGTGGRYNEQFF.